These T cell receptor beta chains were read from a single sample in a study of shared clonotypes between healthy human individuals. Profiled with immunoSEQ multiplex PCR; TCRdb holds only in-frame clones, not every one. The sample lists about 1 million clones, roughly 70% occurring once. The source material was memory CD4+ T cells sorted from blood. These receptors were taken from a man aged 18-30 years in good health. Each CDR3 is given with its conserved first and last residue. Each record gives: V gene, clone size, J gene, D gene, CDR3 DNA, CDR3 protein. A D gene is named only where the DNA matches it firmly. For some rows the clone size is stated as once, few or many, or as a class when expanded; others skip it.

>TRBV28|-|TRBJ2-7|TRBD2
TGTGCCAGCAGTGAACAGCGGGGGGTCTCCTACGAGCAGTACTTC
CASSEQRGVSYEQYF
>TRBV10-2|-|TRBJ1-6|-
TGCGCCAGCAGATCGGAAGTCGGCAATTCACCCCTCCACTTT
CASRSEVGNSPLHF
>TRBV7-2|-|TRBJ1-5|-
TGTGCCAGCAGCCCGAATGGGGGGGGCCGGGAGCCCCAGCATTTT
CASSPNGGGREPQHF
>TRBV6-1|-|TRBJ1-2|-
TGTGCCAGCAGTGAAGGGGTTAACTATGGCTACACCTTC
CASSEGVNYGYTF
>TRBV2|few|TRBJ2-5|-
TGTGCCAGCAGCAGACAGCAAGAGACCCAGTACTTC
CASSRQQETQYF
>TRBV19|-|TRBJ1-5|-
TGTGCCAGTAACTATCAGGGAATCAATCAGCCCCAGCATTTT
CASNYQGINQPQHF
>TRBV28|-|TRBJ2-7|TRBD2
TGTGCCAGCAGTTCCCCTAGCGGGGGGGCCGACGAGCAGTACTTC
CASSSPSGGADEQYF
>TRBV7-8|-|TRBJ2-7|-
TGTGCCAGCAGCTCCCCCAAGGGGCTAGCCCCTTACGAGCAGTACTTC
CASSSPKGLAPYEQYF
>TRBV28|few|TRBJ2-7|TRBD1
TGTGCCAGCAACACCAACCGGGACAGGGTCTTATACGAGCAGTACTTC
CASNTNRDRVLYEQYF
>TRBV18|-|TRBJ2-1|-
TGTGCCAGCTCATCCCGTCCAGGGAGTAACAATGAGCAGTTCTTC
CASSSRPGSNNEQFF
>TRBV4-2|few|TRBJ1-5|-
TGTGCCAGCAGCCAAGATCTGGGACAGCCCCAGCATTTT
CASSQDLGQPQHF
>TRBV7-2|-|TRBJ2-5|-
TGTGCCAGCAGCTTATTAGTAGCGGTACAAGAGACCCAGTACTTC
CASSLLVAVQETQYF
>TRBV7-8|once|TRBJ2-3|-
TGTGCCAGCACCTTGATGAGCACAGATACGCAGTATTTT
CASTLMSTDTQYF
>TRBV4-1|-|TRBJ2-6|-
TGCGCCAGCAGCCAACAGGGGTCTGGGGCCAACGTCCTGACTTTC
CASSQQGSGANVLTF
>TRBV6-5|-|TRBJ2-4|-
TGTGCCAGCAGCCGACTGGGTAATCAAAACATTCAGTACTTC
CASSRLGNQNIQYF
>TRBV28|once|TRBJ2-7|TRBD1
TGTGCCAGCGGACAGGGGGCCTACGAGCAGTACTTC
CASGQGAYEQYF
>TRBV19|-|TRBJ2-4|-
TGTGCCAGTAGTCAGGAGATAGCCAAAAACATTCAGTACTTC
CASSQEIAKNIQYF
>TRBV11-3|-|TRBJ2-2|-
TGTGCCAGCAGCCCCGACAGGCCGGACACCGGGGAGCTGTTTTTT
CASSPDRPDTGELFF
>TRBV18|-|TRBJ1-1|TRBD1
TGTGCCAGCTCACTAGGACAGGCCAACACTGAAGCTTTCTTT
CASSLGQANTEAFF
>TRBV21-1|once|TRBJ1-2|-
TGTGCCAGCAGCATCAAAATCCGGGACAGGGGATCTCCTACCTATGGCTACACCTTC
CASSIKIRDRGSPTYGYTF
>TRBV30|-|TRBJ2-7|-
TGTGCCTGGAGTGGACAGCCCCTCGAGCAGTACTTC
CAWSGQPLEQYF
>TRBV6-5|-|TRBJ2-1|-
TGTGCCAGCAGTTACTCGTCCATGCAGGGGAATGAGCAGTTCTTC
CASSYSSMQGNEQFF
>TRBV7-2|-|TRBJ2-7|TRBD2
TGTGCCAGCAGCTTAGTGGGTAGCGGGAGGTACGAGCAGTACTTC
CASSLVGSGRYEQYF
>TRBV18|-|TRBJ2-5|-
TGTGCCAGCTCACCACCGGTAGCGGACAAAGAGACCCAGTACTTC
CASSPPVADKETQYF
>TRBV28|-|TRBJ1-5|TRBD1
TGTGCCAGCAGTGCACCGGGACAGGGTGGCCAGCCCCAGCATTTT
CASSAPGQGGQPQHF
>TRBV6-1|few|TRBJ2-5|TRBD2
TGTGCCAGCAGACTAGCGGGAGGGGGGAGAGAGACCCAGTACTTC
CASRLAGGGRETQYF
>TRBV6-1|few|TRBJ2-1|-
TGTGCCAGCAGTGAAATGTCCGGGGCGGATGAGCAGTTCTTC
CASSEMSGADEQFF
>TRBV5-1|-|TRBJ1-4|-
TGCGCCAGCAGCTTGGAGGGTAGCAGTAATGAAAAACTGTTTTTT
CASSLEGSSNEKLFF
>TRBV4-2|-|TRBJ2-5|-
TGTGCCAGCAGCCAAGTAGGGGGAGGTGAAGAGACCCAGTACTTC
CASSQVGGGEETQYF
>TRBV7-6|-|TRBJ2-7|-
TGTGCCAGCAGCGCACCGCCGGGGACCCACGAGCAGTACTTC
CASSAPPGTHEQYF
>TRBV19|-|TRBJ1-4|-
TGTGCCAGTAGTCCCCCTGGAGGGGGTAATGAAAAACTGTTTTTT
CASSPPGGGNEKLFF
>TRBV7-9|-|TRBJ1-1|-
TGTGCCAGCACCTCAGGGGCTGTGAGAACTGAAGCTTTCTTT
CASTSGAVRTEAFF